This entry describes one T cell receptor beta chain. As yet, its antigen is unknown. The data derive from a study of shared clonotypes between healthy human individuals. Profiling relied on immunoSEQ multiplex PCR, and the TCRdb table lists in-frame clones only, not all of them. The sample includes about 380,000 clones, around 96% of them seen just once. Study results and caveats: Among a few donors, about 5% of naive CD4 clonotypes were found in common. A small donor pool kept down the genetic and exposure-history diversity that was represented.

Donors were healthy HIV-negative adults without recently reported acute infections or vaccinations. In germline, CDR1 is SGHNT, CDR2 YENEEA. Trimming pared 4 bases from V and 0 bases from J, leaving 3 bases between. CDR3 length: 12 residues. The chain links TRBV11-3 to TRBJ1-1; D is uncertain. The origin of this receptor is a man in his thirties or forties in good health. Sequenced: memory CD8+ T cells sorted from blood. Subset described: CD45RO+ cells pooled with CCR7-negative TemRA cells. CDR3 coding DNA: TGTGCCAGCAGCTCAATGAACACTGAAGCTTTCTTT. Translation gives CASSSMNTEAFF.